The 13 T cell receptor beta chains reported below all come from one sample, sequenced in a study of OX40 agonist ivuxolimab in advanced cancers. Libraries were prepared by immunoSEQ multiplex PCR; TCRdb keeps only in-frame clonotypes and omits some of them. The table has some 65,000 clones, about 90% seen once; the top ten hold 2%. Source: CD4+ or CD8+ T cells sorted from blood, taken in a trial of the OX40 agonist ivuxolimab. These receptors came from an adult with an advanced solid tumor such as melanoma, head and neck, liver or kidney cancer.

V is TRBV7-9 and J is TRBJ2-5, with 9 bases fitting TRBD2. CDR3 size: 16 residues. The V segment lost 5 bases and the J segment 3 bases; nucleotides outside the gene matches: 10. Germline loops: CDR1 SEHNR, CDR2 FQNEAQ (reference sequence). CDR3 sequence (DNA): TGTGCCAGCAGCCCCCGGCCCTTAGCGGGAGAAGAGACCCAGTACTTC. It is translated as CASSPRPLAGEETQYF.

The chain uses TRBV9 and TRBJ2-3, with 12 bases matching TRBD2. CDR1 and CDR2 (germline): SGDLS, YYNGEE. The CDR3 totals 16 residues. V dropped 2 bases and J dropped 6; count of bases not matched to a gene: 7. The CDR3 nucleotides read TGTGCCAGCAGCGTCTCTAGCGGGAGGGCCGGTGATACGCAGTATTTT. This gives the protein CASSVSSGRAGDTQYF.

This clone has only one observation. The chain uses TRBV11-2 and TRBJ2-5; D possibly corresponds to TRBD1 (6 bases). V was pared by 5 bases and J by 5 bases, with 15 bases between. Looked up from germline, CDR1 is SGHAT and CDR2 is FQNNGV. The CDR3 consists of 14 residues. CDR3 amino acids: CASSAGAVGETQYF. As DNA, the CDR3 is TGTGCCAGCAGCGCAGGGGCAGTAGGGGAGACCCAGTACTTC.

The sample holds one count of this clone. The rearrangement uses TRBV27 and TRBJ2-3; D is unresolved. The germline gives CDR1 MNHEY, CDR2 SMNVEV (reference sequence). With 10 bases removed from V and 3 bases from J, the gap between germline ends came to 14 bases. The CDR3 is 13 amino acids. CDR3: CATWSRSTDTQYF. DNA of the CDR3: TGTGCCACATGGTCTAGATCGACAGATACGCAGTATTTT.

The chain uses TRBV6-6 and TRBJ1-4; D gene uncertain. V was clipped by 7 bases and J by 3 bases, with 12 bases between them. Germline assignment: CDR1 MNHNY and CDR2 SVGAGI (reference sequence). The CDR3 spans 14 residues. CDR3 sequence: CASISGPANEKLFF. The CDR3 DNA reads TGTGCCAGCATCTCCGGGCCAGCTAATGAAAAACTGTTTTTT.

This clone was seen a single time. The chain has TRBV7-8 and TRBJ2-5, with TRBD1 matching 10 bases. Germline values: CDR1 SGHVS, CDR2 FQNEAQ. The ends lost 5 bases at V and 5 bases at J; junction bases unmatched: 5. This CDR3 is built from 14 residues. This CDR3 reads CASSTRTGGETQYF. As DNA, the CDR3 is TGTGCCAGCAGCACTCGGACAGGGGGGGAGACCCAGTACTTC.

The rearrangement links TRBV6-6 to TRBJ2-7; the D is unclear. The CDR3 runs to 15 residues. Germline V gene data show CDR1 as MNHNY and CDR2 as SVGAGI (reference sequence). The V gene lost 0 bases and the J gene lost 2 bases, with 11 bases spanning the gap. The CDR3 here is CASSYSNPATYEQYF. CDR3 coding DNA: TGTGCCAGCAGTTACTCGAATCCGGCAACCTACGAGCAGTACTTC.

The rearrangement uses TRBV5-4 and TRBJ1-1; tentative D call: TRBD1 (5 bases). V was clipped by 3 bases and J by 1 base, with 13 bases between them. Per the germline V gene, CDR1 is SGHNT and CDR2 is YYREEE (reference sequence). This CDR3 has 15 residues. In DNA form, the CDR3 reads TGTGCCAGCAGCTGGATGGGGGGAGGGAACACTGAAGCTTTCTTT. This encodes CASSWMGGGNTEAFF.

The J gene is TRBJ2-2, the V gene TRBV10-1, with D possibly being TRBD2 (6 bases). The CDR3 runs 11 residues. V was clipped by 8 bases and J by 6 bases, with 7 bases between them. Germline V gene lookup returns CDR1 WNHNN and CDR2 SYGVQD (reference sequence). Here the CDR3 reads CASGGAGELFF. CDR3 sequence (DNA): TGCGCCAGCGGAGGGGCCGGGGAGCTGTTTTTT.

The genes are TRBV5-4 and TRBJ2-7; D possibly corresponds to TRBD1 (6 bases). With 4 bases removed from V and 2 bases from J, the gap between germline ends came to 22 bases. The length of the CDR3 is 17 residues. Germline V gene sequence: CDR1 SGHNT, CDR2 YYREEE (reference sequence). The CDR3 protein is CASSQWTSMGATYEQYF. The CDR3 DNA sequence: TGTGCCAGCAGCCAATGGACAAGCATGGGGGCCACCTACGAGCAGTACTTC.

V and J are TRBV28 and TRBJ1-1, with D possibly matching TRBD1 (5 bases). V gave up 8 bases and J gave up 4 bases, with 20 bases separating them. The CDR3 extends over 15 amino acids. Looked up from germline, CDR1 is MDHEN and CDR2 is SYDVKM. CDR3 bases: TGTGCCAGCTACGGGACGGTGATTCTACGCACTGAAGCTTTCTTT. Protein: CASYGTVILRTEAFF. Together with reference TRBV28 and TRBJ1-1, the CDR3 gives the full variable domain: DVKVTQSSRYLVKRTGEKVFLECVQDMDHENMFWYRQDPGLGLRLIYFSYDVKMKEKGDIPEGYSVSREKKERFSLILESASTNQTSMYLCASYGTVILRTEAFFGQGTRLTVV.

The chain joins TRBV5-6 to TRBJ2-3; D gene ambiguous. Trimming left V 5 bases short and J 1 base short, with 2 bases between. Germline CDR1 SGHDT, CDR2 YYEEEE. The CDR3 runs to 11 residues. As DNA, the CDR3 is TGTGCCAGCAGTCGCACAGATACGCAGTATTTT. This sequence encodes CASSRTDTQYF.

The CDR3 nucleotides read TGTGCCAGCAGCCCCGTAAACCGGGACAGGGGGGCCTCCTACGAGCAGTACTTC. Protein: CASSPVNRDRGASYEQYF. V is TRBV11-2 and J is TRBJ2-7, with 11 bases that match TRBD1. Losses at the gene ends were 5 bases for V and 0 bases for J; bases not matched to a gene: 12. This CDR3 contains 18 residues. Germline loops: CDR1 SGHAT, CDR2 FQNNGV.